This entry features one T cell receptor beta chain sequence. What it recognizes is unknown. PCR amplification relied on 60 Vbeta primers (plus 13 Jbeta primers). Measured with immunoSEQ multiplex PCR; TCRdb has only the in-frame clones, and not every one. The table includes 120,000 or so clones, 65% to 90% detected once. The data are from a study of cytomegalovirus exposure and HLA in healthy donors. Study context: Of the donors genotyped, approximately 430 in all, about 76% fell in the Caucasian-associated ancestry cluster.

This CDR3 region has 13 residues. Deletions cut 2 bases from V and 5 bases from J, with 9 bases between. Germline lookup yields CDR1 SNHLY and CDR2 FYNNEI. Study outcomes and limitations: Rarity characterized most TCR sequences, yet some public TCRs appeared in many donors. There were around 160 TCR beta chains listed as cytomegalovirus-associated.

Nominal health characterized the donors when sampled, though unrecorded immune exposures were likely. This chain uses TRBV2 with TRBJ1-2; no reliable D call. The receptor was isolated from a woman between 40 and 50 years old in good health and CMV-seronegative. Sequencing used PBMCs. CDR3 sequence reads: CASSEQAVYGYTF. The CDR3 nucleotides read TGTGCCAGCAGTGAACAGGCCGTATATGGCTACACCTTC.